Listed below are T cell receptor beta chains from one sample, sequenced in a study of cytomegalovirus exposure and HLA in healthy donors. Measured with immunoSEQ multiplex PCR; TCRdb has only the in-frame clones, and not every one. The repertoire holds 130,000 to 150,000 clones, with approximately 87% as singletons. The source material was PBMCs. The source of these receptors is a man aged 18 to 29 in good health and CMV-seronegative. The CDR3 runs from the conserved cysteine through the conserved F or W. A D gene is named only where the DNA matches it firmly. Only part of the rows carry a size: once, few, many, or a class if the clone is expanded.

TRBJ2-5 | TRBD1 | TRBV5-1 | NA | CASTREGQGETQYF | TGCGCCAGCACCCGCGAGGGACAGGGTGAGACCCAGTACTTC
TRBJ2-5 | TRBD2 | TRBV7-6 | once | CASSSLAGVPETQYF | TGTGCCAGCAGTTCACTAGCGGGAGTCCCCGAGACCCAGTACTTC
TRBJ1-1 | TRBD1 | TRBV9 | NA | CASSSRDRDTEAFF | TGTGCCAGCAGCTCTCGCGACAGGGACACTGAAGCTTTCTTT
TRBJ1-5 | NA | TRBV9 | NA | CASSAGLMSNQPQHF | TGTGCCAGCAGCGCGGGACTTATGAGCAATCAGCCCCAGCATTTT
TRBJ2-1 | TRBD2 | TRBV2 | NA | CASSGTSGTYNEQFF | TGTGCCAGCAGCGGGACTAGCGGGACCTACAATGAGCAGTTCTTC
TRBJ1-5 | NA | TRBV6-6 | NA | CASSPGSYSNQPQHF | TGTGCCAGCAGTCCAGGGTCGTATAGCAATCAGCCCCAGCATTTT
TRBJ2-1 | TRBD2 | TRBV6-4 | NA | CASSDGTKSYNEQFF | TGTGCCAGCAGTGACGGGACTAAATCCTACAATGAGCAGTTCTTC
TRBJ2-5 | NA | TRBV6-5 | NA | CASSYSGGETQYF | TGTGCCAGCAGTTACTCTGGGGGGGAGACCCAGTACTTC
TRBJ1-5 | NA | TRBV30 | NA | CAWSGVTERQPQHF | TGTGCCTGGAGTGGTGTAACTGAGAGGCAGCCCCAGCATTTT
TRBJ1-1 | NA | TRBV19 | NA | CASSPRGREGNTEAFF | TGTGCCAGTAGCCCCCGAGGTAGGGAGGGGAACACTGAAGCTTTCTTT
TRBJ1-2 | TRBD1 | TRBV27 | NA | CASGAKGGTRGRSGYTF | TGTGCCAGCGGGGCTAAAGGGGGCACGCGGGGTCGCTCTGGCTACACCTTC
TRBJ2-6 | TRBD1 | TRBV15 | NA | CATTQGAGANVLTF | TGTGCCACCACACAGGGGGCAGGGGCCAACGTCCTGACTTTC
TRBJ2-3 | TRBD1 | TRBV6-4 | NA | CASSDRQGAADTQYF | TGTGCCAGCAGTGATAGACAGGGGGCCGCAGATACGCAGTATTTT
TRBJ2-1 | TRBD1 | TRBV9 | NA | CASSVGQMDGDEQFF | TGTGCCAGCAGCGTGGGACAGATGGATGGGGATGAGCAGTTCTTC
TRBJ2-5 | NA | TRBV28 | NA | CASSTGVVMETQYF | TGTGCCAGCAGTACGGGGGTGGTAATGGAGACCCAGTACTTC
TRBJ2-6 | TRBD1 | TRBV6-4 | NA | CASSDRTGASSGANVLTF | TGTGCCAGCAGTGATAGGACAGGGGCCAGCTCTGGGGCCAACGTCCTGACTTTC
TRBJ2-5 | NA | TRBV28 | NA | CASSIQGQETQYF | TGTGCCAGCAGTATACAGGGACAAGAGACCCAGTACTTC
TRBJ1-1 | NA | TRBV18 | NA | CASQPDSYKDTEAFF | TGTGCCAGCCAACCTGACAGTTATAAGGACACTGAAGCTTTCTTT
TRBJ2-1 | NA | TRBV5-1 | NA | CASSSRREPYNEQFF | TGCGCCAGCAGCTCCCGCCGGGAACCCTACAATGAGCAGTTCTTC
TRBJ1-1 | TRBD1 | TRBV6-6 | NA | CASFPGGSTEAFF | TGTGCCAGTTTCCCAGGGGGCAGCACTGAAGCTTTCTTT
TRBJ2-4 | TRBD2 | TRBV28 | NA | CASSLWTSGIAKNIQYF | TGTGCCAGCAGTTTATGGACTAGCGGGATAGCCAAAAACATTCAGTACTTC
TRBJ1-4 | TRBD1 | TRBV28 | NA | CASSPTGVDEKLFF | TGTGCCAGCAGTCCGACAGGGGTGGATGAAAAACTGTTTTTT
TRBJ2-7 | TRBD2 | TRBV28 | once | CASTIGTISYEQYF | TGTGCCAGCACCATTGGGACTATCTCCTACGAGCAGTACTTC
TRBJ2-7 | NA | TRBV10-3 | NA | CATTGSTTYEQYF | TGTGCCACTACGGGGTCAACAACCTACGAGCAGTACTTC
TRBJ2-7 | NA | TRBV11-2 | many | CASSLESINEQYF | TGTGCCAGCAGCTTGGAGTCTATCAACGAGCAGTACTTC
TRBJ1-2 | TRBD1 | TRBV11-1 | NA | CASSLGQNYGYTF | TGTGCCAGCAGCTTGGGACAGAACTATGGCTACACCTTC
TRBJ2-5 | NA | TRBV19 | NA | CATGSYETQYF | TGTGCTACAGGTAGCTACGAGACCCAGTACTTC
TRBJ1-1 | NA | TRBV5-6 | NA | CASSPETATNTEAFF | TGTGCCAGCAGCCCAGAGACAGCTACAAACACTGAAGCTTTCTTT
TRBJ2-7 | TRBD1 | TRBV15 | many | CATSPNGQVPYEQYF | TGTGCCACCAGCCCTAATGGACAGGTTCCCTACGAGCAGTACTTC
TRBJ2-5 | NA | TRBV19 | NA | CASSKGFSQETQYF | TGTGCCAGTAGTAAGGGGTTTTCCCAAGAGACCCAGTACTTC
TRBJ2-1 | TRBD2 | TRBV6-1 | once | CASSGDSGAYNEQFF | TGTGCCAGCAGTGGAGATAGCGGGGCCTACAATGAGCAGTTCTTC
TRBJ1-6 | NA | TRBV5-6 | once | CASSLLGSPLHF | TGTGCCAGCAGCTTACTAGGCTCACCCCTCCACTTT
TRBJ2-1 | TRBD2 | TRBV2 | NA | CASRRMVAGASYNEQFF | TGTGCCAGCAGAAGGATGGTAGCGGGGGCCTCCTACAATGAGCAGTTCTTC
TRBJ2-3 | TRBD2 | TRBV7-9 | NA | CASSLGTSGSTDTQYF | TGTGCCAGCAGCTTGGGGACTAGCGGGAGCACAGATACGCAGTATTTT
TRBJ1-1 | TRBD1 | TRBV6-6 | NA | CASNPLGQGKDEAFF | TGTGCCAGCAATCCTTTGGGACAGGGGAAAGATGAAGCTTTCTTT
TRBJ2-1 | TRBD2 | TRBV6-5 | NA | CASSYTTSGGAWEQFF | TGTGCCAGCAGTTACACTACTAGCGGGGGGGCCTGGGAGCAGTTCTTC
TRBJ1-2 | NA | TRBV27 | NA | CASSPGGAHYGYTF | TGTGCCAGCAGCCCAGGCGGGGCCCACTATGGCTACACCTTC
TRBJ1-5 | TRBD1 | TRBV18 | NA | CASSPQGARNQPQHF | TGTGCCAGCTCACCACAGGGGGCTAGAAATCAGCCCCAGCATTTT